This T cell receptor (beta chain) was identified during a study of T cells after yellow fever vaccination (dated by TCRdb to between 2018 and 2021). The study in broad terms: Libraries from fractions with low cell numbers were prepared with the SMART-Seq v4 Ultra Low Input RNA kit. Blood was collected at multiple timepoints before and after primary and secondary immunization, and bulk PBMC replicates and cell subsets were isolated. The cohort comprised two healthy male donors, one aged 18 to 29 and one aged 30 to 40 years. To follow T-cell clones before and after primary and booster YFV17D yellow fever vaccination, bulk TCR alpha and beta repertoires were sequenced over time. The paper as a whole reports these results and caveats: After the booster, most clones that had expanded after primary vaccination were detected again (roughly 96% of CD4 and roughly nine tenths of CD8), suggesting broad maintenance of memory. Computational filtering was required because FACS-sorted repertoires could contain abundant contaminating clonotypes from the bulk population. The secondary T-cell response was weaker than the primary response but faster, peaking on day 5 instead of day 15. A small fraction of clonotypes showed up in both the CD4 and CD8 compartments, probably as a result of convergent recombination. The study included only a couple of donors, which limits how far the findings can be generalized.

The sample's treatment or condition label, decoded: live attenuated yellow fever vaccine strain. At each blood-draw timepoint, two biological replicates of bulk PBMCs were obtained. PBMCs were isolated from peripheral blood using a standard Ficoll-Paque protocol. TriZol was used to extract RNA from bulk PBMCs, from CD4 and CD8 fractions, and from dextramer-positive and dextramer-negative fractions. In the case of this clonotype: It lacks a known antigen. Base qualities are missing; no much larger clone stands one base away.

TCR cDNA was synthesized by 5'RACE template switching, which introduced a universal primer site and unique molecular identifiers. Priming for cDNA synthesis came from both the TCR alpha and TCR beta constant segments. Libraries were amplified in two PCR steps, with sample barcodes and sequencing adapters added in the second step. Sequencing of the libraries was done on either Illumina HiSeq 2500 (2x100 bp) or NovaSeq (2x150 bp). Per the original workflow: Reads were demultiplexed and collapsed into UMI consensus sequences with MIGEC, and V(D)J alignment was performed with MiXCR. Vaccine-responding clonotypes were defined with edgeR using replicate PBMC samples, requiring FDR below 0.01 and a log2 fold change above 5 up to day 15. Bulk clonotypes were assigned CD4 or CD8 identity according to which sequenced CD4 or CD8 repertoire held them at higher abundance. TCRdb applied fastp at Q25 and MiXCR to the public reads, then kept only in-frame beta chains. Every CDR3 protein is listed once, alongside the most common genes and DNA of its rows. For this entry, the V and J calls and clone size follow TCRdb and not the study's own pipeline. This sample has 500,000 to 700,000 distinct CDR3 sequences in its table, and under 25% of those were observed once. More than 13% of the sample lies in the top ten.

The trim is 5 bases for V and 3 bases for J, with a gap of 23 bases between the germline ends. Reading the germline V gene gives CDR1 SGHAT and CDR2 FQNNGV. There are 18 amino acids in the CDR3, from cysteine to phenylalanine inclusive. The entry retains the CDR3 DNA only, 54 bases that are in frame from base 1. The rearrangement joined TRBV11-2 to TRBJ2-1, with TRBD2 as a weak D call on 5 bases. This clonotype was obtained from a man aged 25 to 45 who received the YFV17D yellow fever vaccine. The sample consisted of PBMCs, taken 15 days after the yellow fever booster vaccination. The sequence in DNA is TGTGCCAGCAGCACCTCCGCCGTTTCAGCGGCATACTACAATGAGCAGTTCTTC. Its translation is CASSTSAVSAAYYNEQFF.